The TCR beta chain described here comes from a study of OX40 agonist ivuxolimab in advanced cancers. Turning to the study itself: The patients got ivuxolimab, which is an agonistic anti-OX40 (CD134) antibody.

Per the germline V gene, CDR1 is SGHTA and CDR2 is FQGTGA. The J segment lost 9 bases and the V segment lost 1 base, leaving 2 bases of the junction unmatched. This CDR3 is built from 14 residues. In regard to this clone: Its cognate antigen is unknown.

Regarding the study as a whole: Some patients who did not respond also had low normalized T-cell clonal expansion. Dose levels from 0.1 to 3.0 mg/kg saw CD4+ and CD8+ blood T cells expand clonally by week 6. The study found among the lowest clonal expansion in partial responders at 0.1-3.0 mg/kg.

Sequencing used immunoSEQ multiplex PCR; TCRdb keeps in-frame clones, though not all of them. Among under 20,000 clones listed, about three quarters were seen once. The clonotype originates from an adult with an advanced solid tumor such as melanoma, head and neck, liver or kidney cancer. The sequenced sample was CD4+ or CD8+ T cells sorted from blood, obtained in a trial of the OX40 agonist ivuxolimab. This chain joins TRBV7-3 and TRBJ2-1; the match to TRBD2 covers 11 bases. CDR3 amino acids: CASSLIAGGPEQFF. In nucleotides, the CDR3 is TGTGCCAGCAGCTTAATAGCGGGAGGGCCTGAGCAGTTCTTC.